Each of the 21 T cell receptor beta chains below was sequenced from the same sample in a study of blood T cell repertoires in COVID-19. The repertoire was sequenced with immunoSEQ multiplex PCR; TCRdb's copy has only in-frame clones and lacks some. The repertoire holds some 100,000 clones, around 89% seen once, with about 5% in the top ten. The sample taken for sequencing was peripheral blood. These receptors all come from an elderly woman with active COVID-19.

This chain uses TRBV5-4 with TRBJ1-2; 7 positions match TRBD1. Trimming cost V 5 bases and J 8 bases; bases outside gene matches: 9. The V gene's germline CDR1 is SGHNT and CDR2 YYREEE (reference sequence). The CDR3 consists of 13 residues. CDR3 in amino acids: CASSFTGARGYTF. CDR3 coding DNA: TGTGCCAGCAGTTTTACAGGGGCGCGAGGCTACACCTTC.

The V and J genes are TRBV21-1 and TRBJ2-1; the table's TRBD1 call for D was not verified on the DNA. TRBV21-1 is noted as a pseudogene. The CDR3 loop spans 17 amino acids. This chain's CDR3 is CASSPPQSTGSYNEQFF. CDR3 in DNA: TGTGCCAGCAGCCCCCCACAGTCCACCGGCTCCTACAATGAGCAGTTCTTC.

This clone was recorded once. The genes are TRBV6-5 and TRBJ2-5; 7 bases fit TRBD2. Germline-derived CDR1 and CDR2 are MNHEY and SVGAGI. The CDR3 has 15 residues. After removal of 0 bases from V and 1 base from J, the junction contained 2 bases not matched to a gene. The CDR3 DNA sequence: TGTGCCAGCAGTTACTCGAGGACTAGCCAAGAGACCCAGTACTTC. Its translation: CASSYSRTSQETQYF.

The chain is built from TRBV11-1 and TRBJ2-2; TRBD2 matches 9 bases. Trimming removed 3 bases from V and 4 bases from J; junction bases left unmatched: 6. The CDR3 runs 16 residues. From germline, CDR1 is SGHAT and CDR2 FQDESV (reference sequence). The CDR3 loop is CASSFGGRAFTGELFF. The CDR3 DNA reads TGTGCCAGCAGCTTTGGCGGGAGGGCCTTCACCGGGGAGCTGTTTTTT.

This clone was counted only a few times. The V call is TRBV6-5, the J call TRBJ2-2; D may be TRBD1 (6 bases). Germline assignment: CDR1 MNHEY and CDR2 SVGAGI. V was pared by 7 bases and J by 1 base, with 10 bases between. The CDR3 has 14 amino acids. The CDR3 region has the DNA TGTGCCAGCACGACAGGATTGAACACCGGGGAGCTGTTTTTT. Translating it yields CASTTGLNTGELFF.

This clone has a handful of counts. This specimen includes other DNA sequences encoding the same CDR3. The J gene is TRBJ2-1, the V gene TRBV7-2; no reliable D call. V was shortened by 1 base and J by 5 bases, with 6 bases between the two germline ends. This CDR3 contains 13 residues. CDR1 and CDR2 from the germline V gene are SGHTA and FQGNSA. The DNA for the CDR3 is TGTGCCAGCAGCTTAGGTGGCCACAATGAGCAGTTCTTC. This codes for CASSLGGHNEQFF.

This clone occurred once. The V call is TRBV5-1, the J call TRBJ2-7; 10 bases align to TRBD2. Germline CDR1 reads SGHRS; CDR2 reads YFSETQ. Germline trimming cut 0 bases from V and 3 bases from J; bases unmatched to any gene: 3. This CDR3 spans 15 amino acids. CDR3 nucleotide sequence: TGCGCCAGCAGCTTGGGACTAGCGGGCCGCTACGAGCAGTACTTC. This sequence encodes CASSLGLAGRYEQYF.

As regards this clone: An end of the junction differs from the germline gene, which may be a read error. The V gene is TRBV29-1, the J gene TRBJ1-2; TRBD1 is a possible D gene (6 bases). There are 10 residues in the CDR3. Germline loops: CDR1 SQVTM, CDR2 ANQGSEA. CDR3 coding DNA: TGCAGCGTTGGGCAGCAGGGGATCGTCTTC. Translating gives CSVGQQGIVF.

Here the CDR3 reads CASSAWGVNTEAFF. In nucleotides, the CDR3 is TGTGCCAGCAGCGCGTGGGGGGTCAACACTGAAGCTTTCTTT. The chain recombines TRBV5-6 with TRBJ1-1, with D possibly matching TRBD1 (5 bases). The V and J ends lost 4 bases and 2 bases respectively, with 12 bases between them. This CDR3 has 14 amino acids. Germline V CDR1 and CDR2: SGHDT, YYEEEE.

The chain couples TRBV5-6 to TRBJ2-1; 9 bases line up with TRBD2. This CDR3 is built from 16 residues. Unmatched junction bases numbered 11, after V lost 0 bases and J lost 10 bases. Germline V gene data show CDR1 as SGHDT and CDR2 as YYEEEE. The CDR3 bases are TGTGCCAGCAGCTTGGGGAGCGGGAGGTTAACGGTGGAGCAGTTCTTC. It translates to CASSLGSGRLTVEQFF. Full variable domain (rest looked up from reference TRBV5-6 and TRBJ2-1): DAGVTQSPTHLIKTRGQQVTLRCSPKSGHDTVSWYQQALGQGPQFIFQYYEEEERQRGNFPDRFSGHQFPNYSSELNVNALLLGDSALYLCASSLGSGRLTVEQFFGPGTRLTVL.

A note on this clone: One junction end does not reproduce the germline sequence, and a read error may be involved. The V call is TRBV28, the J call TRBJ2-5; D perhaps matches TRBD2 (5 bases). Germline CDR1 and CDR2: MDHEN and SYDVKM. The CDR3 totals 10 residues. The CDR3 spells CASGRPTTDF. The CDR3 nucleotides are TGTGCCAGCGGGAGACCTACGACGGACTTC.

The chain carries TRBV6-5 and TRBJ2-7; 8 nucleotides line up with TRBD2. Germline V gene lookup returns CDR1 MNHEY and CDR2 SVGAGI. The CDR3 has 14 amino acids. V lost 7 bases, J lost 7 bases, and 12 bases stayed unmatched. The CDR3 nucleotides read TGTGCCAGCAATCCCGGGGGGGGTGGTCGGGAGCAGTACTTC. It is translated as CASNPGGGGREQYF.

The chain links TRBV18 to TRBJ1-2, with D possibly matching TRBD1 (5 bases). Trimming pared 3 bases from V and 3 bases from J, leaving 14 bases between. The germline V gene encodes CDR1 KGHSH and CDR2 LQKENI. This CDR3 has 15 residues. DNA for the CDR3: TGTGCCAGCTCACCGGCTCAGGGCGGCGACTATGGCTACACCTTC. Translated: CASSPAQGGDYGYTF.

The CDR3 spells CAISQLGGGGANVLTF. The DNA for the CDR3 is TGTGCCATCAGTCAACTCGGGGGTGGTGGGGCCAACGTCCTGACTTTC. The chain couples TRBV10-3 to TRBJ2-6, with D tentatively TRBD2 (6 bases). The V gene's germline CDR1 is ENHRY and CDR2 SYGVKD. This CDR3 spans 16 amino acids. V was cut by 5 bases and J by 3 bases, with 14 bases left in between.

V usage is TRBV3-1 (or the pseudogene TRBV3-2) and J usage is TRBJ2-1; 9 bases agree with TRBD2. Germline CDR1 is LGHDT and CDR2 is YNNKEL (reference sequence). The CDR3 is 15 residues long. V shed 4 bases, J shed 3 bases, and the junction held 4 bases outside the gene matches. CDR3 in amino acids: CASSLRLAVYNEQFF. The CDR3 nucleotides are TGTGCCAGCAGCCTTCGACTAGCGGTCTACAATGAGCAGTTCTTC.

The chain couples TRBV5-1 to TRBJ2-6; TRBD1 aligns across 9 bases. The length of the CDR3 is 16 residues. The germline gives CDR1 SGHRS, CDR2 YFSETQ. The junction had 6 bases not matched to a gene; V was cut back by 6 bases and J by 2 bases. DNA of the CDR3: TGCGCCAGCACTGGACAGGGGAGAGCTGGGGCCAACGTCCTGACTTTC. As protein: CASTGQGRAGANVLTF.

CDR3 DNA: TGCGCCAGCAGCTCAGGGGCGCAATTCGACGAGCAGTACTTC. This codes for CASSSGAQFDEQYF. The V and J genes are TRBV5-1 and TRBJ2-7; TRBD1 might be the D (6 bases). Germline CDR1 and CDR2: SGHRS and YFSETQ. The germline V and J ends were trimmed by 3 bases and 5 bases, with 15 bases remaining between them. The CDR3 runs to 14 residues.

Here the CDR3 DNA reads TGCGCCAGCAGCTTGGGACACCACATGAACACTGAAGCTTTCTTT. It specifies CASSLGHHMNTEAFF. This rearrangement joins TRBV5-1 to TRBJ1-1; D not resolved. The CDR3 runs to 15 residues. The germline gives CDR1 SGHRS, CDR2 YFSETQ. The germline V and J ends were trimmed by 0 bases and 0 bases, with 9 bases remaining between them.

The chain combines TRBV18 with TRBJ1-2; D ambiguous. Trimming took off 6 bases at V and 5 bases at J, with 10 bases between the two ends. Germline CDR1 KGHSH, CDR2 LQKENI. The CDR3 consists of 12 residues. CDR3 loop: CASSNNMYGYTF. CDR3 in DNA: TGTGCCAGCTCCAACAACATGTATGGCTACACCTTC.

This clone was seen a few times. The same CDR3 can be traced to other DNA sequences in this sample. The chain couples TRBV2 to TRBJ2-3; weak D call: TRBD2 (5 bases). There are 13 residues in the CDR3. The V end was cut by 7 bases, the J end by 1 base, with 9 bases between. In germline, CDR1 is SNHLY, CDR2 FYNNEI. The CDR3 sequence: CASKPGGTDTQYF. The CDR3 DNA reads as TGTGCCAGCAAGCCCGGGGGCACAGATACGCAGTATTTT.

This chain connects TRBV7-2 to TRBJ2-7, with a tentative D call TRBD1 (5 bases). The CDR3 loop spans 13 amino acids. CDR1 SGHTA and CDR2 FQGNSA come from the germline V gene. Trimming pared 5 bases from V and 6 bases from J, leaving 14 bases between. This CDR3 is CASSAVTGSEQYF. In DNA, the CDR3 is TGTGCCAGCAGCGCGGTTACAGGCTCCGAGCAGTACTTC.